This TCR beta chain was captured by sequencing in a study of CD8+ T cells in alopecia areata. Study-wide points: Clonality was higher in lesional than normal scalp, especially in alopecia totalis/universalis.

In each case, RNA was isolated and then reverse transcribed into cDNA as the sequencing template. This table comes from immunoSEQ multiplex PCR, and its TCRdb copy is limited to in-frame clones, with some not included. There are approximately 300,000 clones in the sample, none observed a single time. A sort of pooled cutaneous lymph node cells used CD4, CD8alpha, NKG2D, NKG2ACE and other stains. Germline V gene sequence: CDR1 FNHDT, CDR2 SITEND (reference sequence). V was pared by 5 bases and J by 3 bases, with 3 bases of the junction left unmatched. The CDR3 loop spans 13 amino acids. This clone was seen a handful of times. Its antigen is undetermined. Germline and genes here are mouse. The observed sequence ends 4 residues before the CDR3 terminus, with the missing tail filled in from the germline J gene. The same CDR3 can be traced to other DNA sequences in this sample.

The source of this sequence is a C3H/HeJ mouse with alopecia areata. Mouse strain MHC haplotype: H2-k. The chain recombines TRBV19 with TRBJ2-5; 7 nucleotides agree with TRBD2. Sequencing was done on a sample of CD4+ T cells sorted from a lymph node. The sequenced part of the CDR3 DNA is TGTGCCAGCAGCCGGACTGGTCAAGAC. Translation gives CASSRTGQD. The full CDR3 sequence reads CASSRTGQDTQYF.